The sequence of this T cell receptor (beta chain) was determined in a study of blood T cell repertoires in COVID-19 (dated by TCRdb to 2018 to 2021). Looking at the study overall: Samples from collaborators originated in the United States, Italy and Spain and spanned both the acute and convalescent phases of COVID-19. A de-identified subject ID, COVID-19 status, age in years and sex were almost always included in the sample metadata. The repertoires were released in a freely available public database meant as a resource for research on the immune response to SARS-CoV-2. The material from the prospective study consisted of cDNA or gDNA derived from T cells, B-cell-depleted T cells, or PBMCs. Samples were obtained from the ongoing ImmuneRACE study (first 160 participants) and from 1,254 subjects provided by 6 global collaborators. Subjects who had been exposed to COVID-19, were actively infected with it, or had recovered from it provided the deeply sampled blood TCRbeta repertoires that made up the dataset. Where available, HLA class I and class II types were taken from metadata supplied by the sample provider and were not determined by assay-based typing.

One collaborating source in Seattle enrolled patients while the patients were actively infected and followed the patients over time throughout the course of disease. Collaborating institutions collected whole blood in K2EDTA tubes following their own protocols. For TCRbeta analysis, collaborator samples were shipped as frozen whole blood, as isolated PBMCs, or as DNA extracted from either sample type. What the study reported, not specific to this receptor: The amount of clinical and demographic metadata varied by source and participant and was provided uncurated.

Note on this clone: Its antigen is currently not known. Base qualities are not provided; no much larger clone lies one nucleotide away.

At the junction V is shortened by 4 bases and J by 5 bases, with 14 bases in between. The CDR3 contains 14 residues, cysteine and phenylalanine counted. Of the read, only the CDR3 DNA is kept; its 42 bases are in frame from base 1. The germline V gene specifies SGHRS as CDR1 and YFSETQ as CDR2. TCRbeta CDR3 regions were amplified from genomic DNA using the immunoSEQ Assay, a bias-controlled multiplex PCR. As for the original processing: The number of nucleated cells in each sample was estimated by amplification of reference gene primers within the assay. Sequence reads were collapsed and filtered to measure the absolute abundance of every unique TCRbeta CDR3 rearrangement. For each sample, productive Simpson clonality was calculated as the square root of Simpson's diversity index across productive rearrangements. Imported from immuneACCESS, the table was reduced by TCRdb to in-frame sequences with V and J called. These copies leave out some clones; in studies compared against another copy, an unresolved V gene accounts for under half, and the cause of the remainder is not known. The DNA gave D and trimming, while V, J and clone size come from that table. This sample holds around 400,000 clones; 87% were observed only once. The ten largest clonotypes hold under 3% of the sample.

The chain employs TRBV5-1 and TRBJ2-3; the best D guess is TRBD1, with 6 bases matching. The sample consisted of peripheral blood. This TCR derives from a woman aged 55-75 years with COVID-19, enrolled during active disease. The DNA sequence is as follows: TGCGCCAGCAGCCTCAACCCAGGGGAAGATACGCAGTATTTT. Its protein is CASSLNPGEDTQYF.